This T cell receptor beta chain was sequenced for a study of cytomegalovirus exposure and HLA in healthy donors. Study-level results: Sequences of the TCR beta chain were said to predict the HLA-A and HLA-B alleles of most subjects accurately. Most TCRs appeared rarely, but some public TCRs recurred in many donors. When analyzed later, a missense DCLRE1C variant was found to be linked to TCR beta V- and J-gene trimming.

Amplification used 60 Vbeta primers and 13 Jbeta primers. Method: immunoSEQ multiplex PCR; TCRdb's copy keeps in-frame clones and lacks some. The sample holds about 110,000 clones; 76% are singletons and the top ten take more than 6%. Trimming took off 4 bases at V and 5 bases at J, with 18 bases between the two ends. Germline V gives CDR1 SGHRS, CDR2 YFSETQ. This CDR3 is 15 amino acids long. The sample holds one count of this clone. What it recognizes is unknown. The receptor was isolated from a woman aged 45-59 years in good health and CMV-seropositive. V usage is TRBV5-1 and J usage is TRBJ1-1; D possibly corresponds to TRBD1 (6 bases). Source material: PBMCs. The CDR3 DNA reads TGCGCCAGCAGCGGTCCCCAGGGGTCGGGGACTGAAGCTTTCTTT. Protein sequence: CASSGPQGSGTEAFF.